One sample yielded the 14 T cell receptor beta chains listed below, sequenced in a study of beta chain features in type 1 diabetes. Expressed TCRB transcripts were sequenced because the entire RNA isolate underwent reverse transcription. Using immunoSEQ multiplex PCR, the repertoire was profiled, and TCRdb retains in-frame clones only, with some absent. Counted here are 200,000 to 250,000 clones, 9.6% occurring once; the ten biggest clones make up just under 0.035%. Sequencing input: naive CD4+ T cells from blood. All receptors come from a young woman in good health.

The CDR3 DNA reads as TGTGCCTGGAGTGGGCAGTTGAACACCGGGGAGCTGTTTTTT. Its translation is CAWSGQLNTGELFF. This rearrangement joins TRBV30 to TRBJ2-2, with no clear D. The CDR3 is 14 amino acids. The V end was cut by 1 base, the J end by 1 base, with 7 bases between. Germline CDR1 is GTSNPN and CDR2 is SVGIG (reference sequence).

This clone has only one observation. The gene calls are TRBV25-1 and TRBJ1-1, with unresolved D. The germline CDR1 and CDR2 sequences are MGHDK and SYGVNS. CDR3 length equals 13 residues. Trimming cost V 8 bases and J 1 base, with 11 bases left between them. CDR3 loop: CASSTLGNTEAFF. DNA for the CDR3: TGTGCCAGCTCTACCCTCGGGAACACTGAAGCTTTCTTT.

This chain links TRBV19 with TRBJ1-1; no clear D gene. Germline CDR1 reads LNHDA; CDR2 reads SQIVND (reference sequence). The CDR3 has 13 residues. V lost 5 bases, J lost 5 bases, and 12 bases lay in between. The CDR3 sequence: CASSPDFATEAFF. The CDR3 nucleotides read TGTGCCAGTAGTCCCGATTTTGCGACTGAAGCTTTCTTT. Full variable domain (outside the CDR3, taken from reference TRBV19 and TRBJ1-1): DGGITQSPKYLFRKEGQNVTLSCEQNLNHDAMYWYRQDPGQGLRLIYYSQIVNDFQKGDIAEGYSVSREKKESFPLTVTSAQKNPTAFYLCASSPDFATEAFFGQGTRLTVV.

This clone has more than one count but fewer than ten. The chain uses TRBV5-6 and TRBJ1-2; 10 nucleotides match TRBD1. V was clipped by 6 bases and J by 5 bases; unmatched bases: 4. The CDR3 covers 13 residues. CDR1 and CDR2 from the germline V gene are SGHDT and YYEEEE. CDR3 coding DNA: TGTGCCAGCACCATGGGACAGGGGTATGGCTACACCTTC. It translates to CASTMGQGYGYTF.

The chain links TRBV30 to TRBJ2-5; 11 bases map to TRBD2. The CDR3 sequence is 15 residues long. J was trimmed by 9 bases and V by 0 bases; bases with no gene match: 9. Germline-derived CDR1 and CDR2 are GTSNPN and SVGIG (reference sequence). DNA of the CDR3: TGTGCCTGGAGTGTTATAGCGGGGGGGCCTGGGGCCCAGTACTTC. Translation: CAWSVIAGGPGAQYF. The full variable domain, rest sourced from reference TRBV30 and TRBJ2-5, is SQTIHQWPATLVQPVGSPLSLECTVEGTSNPNLYWYRQAAGRGLQLLFYSVGIGQISSEVPQNLSASRPQDRQFILSSKKLLLSDSGFYLCAWSVIAGGPGAQYFGPGTRLLVL.

On this clone itself: Germline and junction disagree at one end, which may indicate a read error. The V call is TRBV11-2, the J call TRBJ2-1; 8 bases map to TRBD2. Germline-derived CDR1 and CDR2 are SGHAT and FQNNGV. The CDR3 runs 15 residues. CDR3 sequence (DNA): TGTGCCAGCACCTTAGAGGGGACTAGCTACAATGAGCAGTTCTTC. It yields the protein CASTLEGTSYNEQFF.

The rearrangement links TRBV6-5 to TRBJ2-5; D unresolved. Germline V gives CDR1 MNHEY, CDR2 SVGAGI. The CDR3 is made up of 12 amino acids. Trimming shortened V by 6 bases and J by 5 bases, and 10 bases separated the two germline ends. The CDR3 sequence: CASSYMRETQYF. The CDR3 region has the DNA TGTGCCAGCAGCTATATGAGGGAGACCCAGTACTTC.

This clone has just a few counts. V and J are TRBV28 and TRBJ2-1; 12 positions match TRBD2. CDR1 and CDR2 from the germline V gene are MDHEN and SYDVKM. There are 15 residues in the CDR3. V lost 6 bases to trimming and J lost 3 bases; unmatched junction nucleotides: 3. The CDR3 is CASSRTSGVYNEQFF. The DNA of the CDR3 is TGTGCCAGCAGCCGGACTAGCGGGGTCTACAATGAGCAGTTCTTC.

The chain has TRBV5-6 and TRBJ2-1; 16 bases are shared with TRBD2. Germline V gives CDR1 SGHDT, CDR2 YYEEEE. The CDR3 totals 18 residues. V lost 4 bases, J lost 2 bases, and 6 bases stayed unmatched. The CDR3 sequence: CASSVGLAGGLAYNEQFF. The CDR3 coding sequence is TGTGCCAGCAGCGTGGGACTAGCGGGGGGGCTGGCCTACAATGAGCAGTTCTTC.

The table lists this clone with a few counts. One junction end does not reproduce the germline sequence, and a read error may be involved. The chain carries TRBV20-1 and TRBJ1-5, with D possibly matching TRBD1 (6 bases). The CDR3 totals 9 residues. CDR1 DFQATT and CDR2 SNEGSKA come from the germline V gene (reference sequence). The CDR3 DNA follows: TGCAGGATAGGGACGGGACACTTTTTT. Protein: CRIGTGHFF.

This clone was observed a handful of times. CDR3 loop: CASSPGDRFNQPQHF. The DNA of the CDR3 is TGTGCCAGCTCACCCGGAGACCGATTCAATCAGCCCCAGCATTTT. V usage is TRBV18 and J usage is TRBJ1-5; D call uncertain. Germline loops: CDR1 KGHSH, CDR2 LQKENI. The CDR3 is 15 residues long. The V end lost 3 bases, the J end lost 3 bases, and 12 bases lay between the germline ends.

This chain connects TRBV25-1 to TRBJ2-3; the match to TRBD2 covers 13 bases. Per germline, CDR1 MGHDK and CDR2 SYGVNS. J gave up 4 bases and V 4 bases, and 8 bases lay outside the gene matches. This CDR3 has 17 residues. CDR3 sequence reads: CASSGVLAGGSPDTQYF. The CDR3 DNA sequence: TGTGCCAGCAGTGGGGTACTAGCGGGAGGGTCGCCAGATACGCAGTATTTT.

This chain joins TRBV5-4 and TRBJ1-4, with no clear D. The CDR3 covers 15 residues. Germline V CDR1 and CDR2: SGHNT, YYREEE (reference sequence). The V end was cut by 0 bases, the J end by 5 bases, with 11 bases between. CDR3 region: CASSLGSSLNEKLFF. The CDR3 bases are TGTGCCAGCAGCTTGGGTTCGTCCCTAAATGAAAAACTGTTTTTT.

In its sample, this clone was seen a few times. The chain employs TRBV9 and TRBJ2-7; maybe TRBD1 (5 bases). The V end lost 0 bases, the J end lost 2 bases, and 9 bases lay between the germline ends. Germline V gene sequence: CDR1 SGDLS, CDR2 YYNGEE. CDR3 length: 14 residues. This CDR3 reads CASSVGTNAYEQYF. The DNA for the CDR3 is TGTGCCAGCAGCGTAGGGACAAACGCCTACGAGCAGTACTTC.